This note documents a single T cell receptor (beta chain) sequence. Its antigen is unknown. The sample originates from a study of cytomegalovirus exposure and HLA in healthy donors. The length of the CDR3 is 14 residues. CDR1 is SGHRS and CDR2 is YFSETQ in the germline V gene. V was shortened by 4 bases and J by 10 bases, with 19 bases between the two germline ends. Study results and caveats: Immune exposure data for these donors was limited to CMV serostatus. Published work reported that the classifier diagnosed cytomegalovirus status with high specificity and sensitivity. The productive fraction for most TCR beta V segments was about 90% or about 30% in an earlier analysis.

In the PCR, 60 Vbeta and 13 Jbeta primers were used. The repertoire was sequenced with immunoSEQ multiplex PCR; TCRdb's copy has only in-frame clones and lacks some. This table holds around 130,000 clones. The V gene is TRBV5-1, the J gene TRBJ2-3; D might be TRBD1 (5 bases). Input material: PBMCs. The sequence derives from a woman aged 35 to 49 in good health and CMV-seronegative. The CDR3 region is CASSQDSPDLSQYF. The CDR3 nucleotides are TGCGCCAGCAGCCAAGACAGTCCCGATCTTTCGCAGTATTTT.